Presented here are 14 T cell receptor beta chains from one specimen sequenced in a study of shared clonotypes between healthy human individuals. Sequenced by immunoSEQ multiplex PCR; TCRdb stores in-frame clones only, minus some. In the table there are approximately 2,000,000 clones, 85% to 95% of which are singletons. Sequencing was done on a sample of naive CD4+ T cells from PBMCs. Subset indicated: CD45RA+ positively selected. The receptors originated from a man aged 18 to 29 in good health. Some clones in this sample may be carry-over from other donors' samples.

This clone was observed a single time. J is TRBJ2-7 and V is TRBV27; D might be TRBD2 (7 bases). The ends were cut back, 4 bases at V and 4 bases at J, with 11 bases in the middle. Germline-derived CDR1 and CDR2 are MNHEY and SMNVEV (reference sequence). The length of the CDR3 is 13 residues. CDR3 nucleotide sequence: TGTGCCAGCAGTTGGGGGGGGCCATACGAGCAGTACTTC. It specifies CASSWGGPYEQYF.

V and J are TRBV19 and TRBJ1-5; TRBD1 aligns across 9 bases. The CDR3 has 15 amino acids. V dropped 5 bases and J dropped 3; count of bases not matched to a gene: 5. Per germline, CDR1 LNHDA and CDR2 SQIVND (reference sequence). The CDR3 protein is CASSPRDRVNQPQHF. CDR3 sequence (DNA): TGTGCCAGTAGTCCCCGGGACAGGGTCAATCAGCCCCAGCATTTT.

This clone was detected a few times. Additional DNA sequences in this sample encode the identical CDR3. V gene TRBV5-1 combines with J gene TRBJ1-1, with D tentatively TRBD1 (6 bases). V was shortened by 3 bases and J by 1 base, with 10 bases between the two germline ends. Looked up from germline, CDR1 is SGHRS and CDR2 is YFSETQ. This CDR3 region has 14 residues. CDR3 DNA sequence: TGCGCCAGCAGCTCAGGACAGTCGAACACTGAAGCTTTCTTT. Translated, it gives CASSSGQSNTEAFF.

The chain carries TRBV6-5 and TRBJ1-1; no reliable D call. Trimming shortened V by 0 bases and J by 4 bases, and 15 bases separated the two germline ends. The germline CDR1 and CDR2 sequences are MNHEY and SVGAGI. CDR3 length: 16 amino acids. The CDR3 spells CASSYSGLMATTEAFF. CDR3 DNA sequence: TGTGCCAGCAGTTACTCCGGCCTTATGGCGACCACTGAAGCTTTCTTT.

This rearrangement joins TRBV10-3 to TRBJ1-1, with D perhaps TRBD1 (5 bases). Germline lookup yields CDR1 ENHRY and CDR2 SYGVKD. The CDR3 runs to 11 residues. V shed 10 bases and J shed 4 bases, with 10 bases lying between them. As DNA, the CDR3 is TGTGCCACCGGGGACGGCACTGAAGCTTTCTTT. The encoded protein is CATGDGTEAFF.

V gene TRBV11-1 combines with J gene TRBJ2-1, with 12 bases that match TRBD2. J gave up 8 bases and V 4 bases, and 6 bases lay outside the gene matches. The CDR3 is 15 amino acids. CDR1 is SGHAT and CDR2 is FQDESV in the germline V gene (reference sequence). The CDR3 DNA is TGTGCCAGCAGCTCTGAGACTAGCGGGAGTGATGAGCAGTTCTTC. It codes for CASSSETSGSDEQFF. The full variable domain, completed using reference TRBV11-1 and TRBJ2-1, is EAEVAQSPRYKITEKSQAVAFWCDPISGHATLYWYRQILGQGPELLVQFQDESVVDDSQLPKDRFSAERLKGVDSTLKIQPAELGDSAMYLCASSSETSGSDEQFFGPGTRLTVL.

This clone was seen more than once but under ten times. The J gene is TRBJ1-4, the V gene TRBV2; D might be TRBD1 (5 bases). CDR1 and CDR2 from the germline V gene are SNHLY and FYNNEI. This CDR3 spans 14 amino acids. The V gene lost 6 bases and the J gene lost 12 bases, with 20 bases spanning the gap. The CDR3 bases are TGTGCCAGCAGCGGGGTTGGCCCGATGGGGCAACTGTTTTTT. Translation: CASSGVGPMGQLFF. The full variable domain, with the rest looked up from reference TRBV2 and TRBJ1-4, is EPEVTQTPSHQVTQMGQEVILRCVPISNHLYFYWYRQILGQKVEFLVSFYNNEISEKSEIFDDQFSVERPDGSNFTLKIRSTKLEDSAMYFCASSGVGPMGQLFFGSGTQLSVL.

DNA for the CDR3: TGTGCCAGCAGGAGCGGGCCAACCTACAATGAGCAGTTCTTC. As protein: CASRSGPTYNEQFF. The chain employs TRBV6-4 and TRBJ2-1; tentatively, D is TRBD2 (6 bases). Trimming shortened V by 6 bases and J by 2 bases, and 11 bases separated the two germline ends. Germline V gives CDR1 MRHNA, CDR2 SNTAGT. The CDR3 has 14 amino acids.

In DNA form, the CDR3 reads TGTGCCAGCACCCAAGGGGGGCGTGTGGCCAACGTCCTGACTTTC. Its translation: CASTQGGRVANVLTF. The V and J genes are TRBV6-5 and TRBJ2-6, with D perhaps TRBD1 or TRBD2 (6 bases each). CDR1 MNHEY and CDR2 SVGAGI come from the germline V gene. CDR3 length equals 15 residues. The V and J ends lost 7 bases and 6 bases respectively, with 16 bases between them.

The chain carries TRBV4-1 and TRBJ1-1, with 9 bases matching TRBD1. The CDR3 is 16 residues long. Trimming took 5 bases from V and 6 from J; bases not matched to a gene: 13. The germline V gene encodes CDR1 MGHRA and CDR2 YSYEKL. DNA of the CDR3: TGCGCCAGCAGCAAAGCCCTGGGACAGGGAATGCCTGAAGCTTTCTTT. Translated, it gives CASSKALGQGMPEAFF.

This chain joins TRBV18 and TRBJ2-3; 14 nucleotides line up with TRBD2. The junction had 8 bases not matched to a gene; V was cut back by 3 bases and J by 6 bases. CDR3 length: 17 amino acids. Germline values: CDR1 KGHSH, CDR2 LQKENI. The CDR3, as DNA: TGTGCCAGCTCACCCACCGGACTAGCGGGAGGAGGCGATACGCAGTATTTT. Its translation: CASSPTGLAGGGDTQYF.

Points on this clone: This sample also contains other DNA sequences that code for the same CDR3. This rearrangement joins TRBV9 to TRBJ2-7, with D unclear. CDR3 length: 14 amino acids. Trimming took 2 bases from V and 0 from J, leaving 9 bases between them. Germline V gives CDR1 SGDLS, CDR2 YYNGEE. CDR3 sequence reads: CASSVAPSSYEQYF. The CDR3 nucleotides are TGTGCCAGCAGCGTGGCACCGAGCTCCTACGAGCAGTACTTC.

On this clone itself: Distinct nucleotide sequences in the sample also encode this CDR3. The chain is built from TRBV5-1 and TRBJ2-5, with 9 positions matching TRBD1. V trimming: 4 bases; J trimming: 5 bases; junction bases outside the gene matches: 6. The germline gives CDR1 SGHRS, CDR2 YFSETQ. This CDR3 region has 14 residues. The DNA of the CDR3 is TGCGCCAGCAGCCTACAGGGGGCGCGGGAGACCCAGTACTTC. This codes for CASSLQGARETQYF.

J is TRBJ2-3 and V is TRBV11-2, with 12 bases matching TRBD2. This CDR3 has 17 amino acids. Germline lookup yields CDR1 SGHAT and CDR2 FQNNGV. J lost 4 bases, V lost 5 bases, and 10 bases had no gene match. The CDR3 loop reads CASSRRTSGILPDTQYF. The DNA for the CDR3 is TGTGCCAGCAGCCGCAGGACTAGCGGGATCCTCCCAGATACGCAGTATTTT.